This note documents a single T cell receptor (beta chain) sequence. There is no known antigen for this receptor. The input lacks base qualities; no much larger clone sits a single base away. The immunoSEQ Assay was the method used to sequence TCRbeta CDR3 regions. After extraction, genomic DNA underwent amplification by bias-controlled multiplex PCR, followed by high-throughput sequencing. The original methods were these. To quantify the absolute abundance of each unique TCRbeta CDR3 region, sequences were collapsed and filtered. T cell fraction was estimated by normalizing TCRbeta template counts to usable DNA, which was measured by amplifying reference genes present in all nucleated cells. Repertoire TCRs were annotated as SARS-CoV-2-specific by exact matching of V gene, CDR3 amino acid sequence and J gene to a known reactive TCR set. The reference SARS-CoV-2 TCR set was derived from MIRA and filtered for enrichment in COVID-19-positive ImmuneCODE repertoires, a step that removed public or cross-reactive TCRs. Using the MIRA antigens, annotated TCRs were further analysed by specific ORF or by position within an ORF. Depth was the summed frequency of annotated unique rearrangements, while breadth was defined as annotated unique rearrangements over total unique productive rearrangements. Two-sided Wilcoxon rank-sum tests were applied when comparing TCR breadth between groups. TCRdb mirrors the immuneACCESS table, restricted to in-frame sequences. Some clones are absent from its copies; in checked studies, under half trace to an unresolved V gene, and the reason for the others is unknown. Clonal size and the V and J genes are those of that table, whereas D and trimming came from the DNA. This sample holds 350,000 to 450,000 clones; more than 75% were observed only once. Of the sample, roughly 3.1% falls within the top ten clones.

This sample's treatment or condition label indicates: roughly 18 received Ad26.COV2.S at low or high dose, single or two shots; about 5 received placebo; per-sample allocation not given. Repertoires of vaccine and placebo recipients were sequenced from samples collected on day 63 after the first injection. Between 29 July and 7 August 2020, Cohort 1b enrolled 25 adults aged 18-55 years at one site in Boston, USA. As a vaccine, Ad26.COV2.S was a replication-incompetent adenovirus type 26 vector that expressed a prefusion-stabilized SARS-CoV-2 spike protein derived from the original Wuhan strain. The CDR3 starts with the cysteine, ends with the phenylalanine, and has 18 residues. Only the CDR3 region is kept as DNA, spanning 54 bases read in frame from base 1. These data are taken from a study of Ad26.COV2.S vaccination and SARS-CoV-2 variants (dated by TCRdb to the early 2020s). Regarding the research as a whole: Donors in the vaccine arm were drawn from COV1001, a multicentre, randomized, double-blind, placebo-controlled phase I-IIa trial testing Ad26.COV2.S in healthy adults. Trial participants were randomized into five groups of five, in which low-dose or high-dose Ad26.COV2.S was given once or twice, or placebo was given on both occasions. Dosing of Ad26.COV2.S was intramuscular, at either 5x10^10 or 1x10^11 viral particles, delivered as one shot or as two shots spaced 56 days apart. The TCR-sequenced set comprised about 30 samples: some 20 Ad26.COV2.S vaccine recipients, 5 placebo recipients and 8 SARS-CoV-2 convalescent individuals. TCRbeta repertoire sequencing served as the tool for gauging how specific and how broad the SARS-CoV-2-reactive T cell receptors were following Ad26.COV2.S vaccination. Blinding of investigators to trial group allocation was maintained during experiments and outcome assessment.

Beyond this particular receptor, the publication reports: Spike-specific TCR breadth was higher in Ad26.COV2.S recipients than in placebo recipients (P = 0.0014). Comparable non-spike TCR breadth was observed between vaccine and placebo recipients, consistent with only spike being contained in the vaccine. Substantial breadth of spike-specific CD8+ and CD4+ T cell responses was reported after vaccination. The study was not powered to compare responses between vaccine doses or regimens. The authors noted that total T cell responses may have been underestimated by the TCR breadth and depth analyses.

The rearranged chain carries TRBV21-1 and TRBJ2-1; the DNA was not used to check the table's D call, TRBD1. TRBV21-1 is assigned pseudogene status. The sample here was peripheral blood, taken in a trial of Ad26.COV2.S vaccine versus placebo. The origin of this receptor is a person aged 18-65 years who received the Ad26.COV2.S COVID-19 vaccine or a placebo. Here is the DNA: TGTGCCAGCAGCAAAAAAGGTCGTAGGTTCAACAGGGAGATTGAGCAGTTCTTC. Its protein product is CASSKKGRRFNREIEQFF.